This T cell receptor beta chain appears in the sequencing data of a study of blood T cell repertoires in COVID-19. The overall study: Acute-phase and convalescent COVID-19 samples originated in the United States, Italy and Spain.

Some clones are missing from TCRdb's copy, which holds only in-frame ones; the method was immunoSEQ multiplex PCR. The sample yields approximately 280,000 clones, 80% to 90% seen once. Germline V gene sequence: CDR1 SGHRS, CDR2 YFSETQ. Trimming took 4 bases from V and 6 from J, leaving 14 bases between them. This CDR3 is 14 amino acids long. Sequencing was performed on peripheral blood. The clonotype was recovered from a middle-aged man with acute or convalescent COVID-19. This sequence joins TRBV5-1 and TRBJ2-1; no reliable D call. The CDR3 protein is CASSNAVIFNEQFF. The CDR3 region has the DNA TGCGCCAGCAGCAACGCGGTTATATTCAATGAGCAGTTCTTC. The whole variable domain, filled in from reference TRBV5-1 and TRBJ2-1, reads KAGVTQTPRYLIKTRGQQVTLSCSPISGHRSVSWYQQTPGQGLQFLFEYFSETQRNKGNFPGRFSGRQFSNSRSEMNVSTLELGDSALYLCASSNAVIFNEQFFGPGTRLTVL.